The T cell receptor beta chain under discussion was sequenced for a study of blood T cell repertoires in COVID-19 (dated by TCRdb to about 2020). As for the study more broadly: Collaborator samples came from the United States, Italy and Spain and covered acute and convalescent phases of COVID-19. Sample metadata almost always included a de-identified subject ID, COVID-19 status, age in years and sex. Where available, HLA class I and class II types were taken from metadata supplied by the sample provider and were not determined by assay-based typing. The samples were drawn from the first 160 participants of the ongoing ImmuneRACE study and from some 1,300 subjects provided by 6 global collaborators. Deeply sampled blood TCRbeta repertoires from subjects exposed to, actively infected with, or recovered from COVID-19 were included in the dataset. The repertoires were released in a freely available public database meant as a resource for research on the immune response to SARS-CoV-2. The prospective study material was composed of cDNA or gDNA derived from T cells, B-cell-depleted T cells, or PBMCs.

TCRbeta CDR3 regions were amplified from genomic DNA by means of the immunoSEQ Assay, a bias-controlled multiplex PCR. The authors' pipeline ran thus. Nucleated cell counts per sample were estimated from amplification of reference gene primers within the assay. To quantify the absolute abundance of each unique TCRbeta CDR3 rearrangement, sequence reads were collapsed and filtered. For each sample, productive Simpson clonality was calculated by taking the square root of Simpson's diversity index across productive rearrangements. What TCRdb holds here is the immuneACCESS table cut down to in-frame rearrangements. Part of the clones is not present; checked against another copy, under half of the missing clones reflect an unresolved V gene, and the others are unexplained. V, J and clone size reflect that table, while D and trimming were determined from the DNA. In this sample the table shows approximately 280,000 clones, 85% of which occur a single time. The ten biggest clones cover roughly 4.6% of the sample.

There are 13 amino acids in the CDR3, from cysteine to phenylalanine inclusive. The only DNA kept is the CDR3, 39 bases in frame from the first base. Reading the germline V gene gives CDR1 SGHTA and CDR2 FQGTGA. Between the V and J ends, shortened by 3 bases and 7 bases respectively, the junction contains 7 bases. The paper as a whole reports these results and caveats: The quantity of clinical and demographic metadata differed by source and by participant and was supplied without curation.

Each collaborating institution followed its own protocols to collect whole blood in K2EDTA tubes. Collaborator samples were shipped for TCRbeta analysis as frozen whole blood, isolated PBMCs, or DNA extracted from either sample type. Details on this clone: The antigen it binds to is not known. No clone much larger than this one lies a single base away; base qualities are absent.

This receptor was obtained from a man between 45 and 60 years old with active or convalescent COVID-19. The sample consisted of peripheral blood. The chain is assembled from TRBV7-3 and TRBJ1-6, with TRBD1 tentatively as D gene (6 bases match). The CDR3: CASSFGTNSPLHF. DNA sequence: TGTGCCAGCAGCTTCGGGACAAATTCACCCCTCCACTTT.